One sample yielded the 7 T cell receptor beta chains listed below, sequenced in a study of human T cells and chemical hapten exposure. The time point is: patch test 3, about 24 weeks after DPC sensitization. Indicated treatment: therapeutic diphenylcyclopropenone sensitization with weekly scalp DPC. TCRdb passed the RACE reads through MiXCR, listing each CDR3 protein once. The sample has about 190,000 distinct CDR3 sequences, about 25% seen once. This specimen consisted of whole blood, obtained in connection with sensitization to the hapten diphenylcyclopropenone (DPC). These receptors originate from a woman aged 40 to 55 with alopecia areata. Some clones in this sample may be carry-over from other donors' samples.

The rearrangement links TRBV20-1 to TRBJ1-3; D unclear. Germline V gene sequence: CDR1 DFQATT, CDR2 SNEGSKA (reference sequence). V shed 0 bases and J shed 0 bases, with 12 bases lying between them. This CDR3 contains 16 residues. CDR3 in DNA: TGCAGTGCTAGAGATGTAAAGGTTAACTCTGGAAACACCATATATTTT. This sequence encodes CSARDVKVNSGNTIYF.

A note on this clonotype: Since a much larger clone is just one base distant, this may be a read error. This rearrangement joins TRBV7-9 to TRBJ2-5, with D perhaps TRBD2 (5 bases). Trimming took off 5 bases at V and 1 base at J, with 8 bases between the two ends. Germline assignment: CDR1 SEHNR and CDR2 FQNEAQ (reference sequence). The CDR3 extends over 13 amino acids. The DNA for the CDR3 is TGTGCCAGCAGCGGTAGCGCCCAAGAGACCCAGTACTTC. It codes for CASSGSAQETQYF.

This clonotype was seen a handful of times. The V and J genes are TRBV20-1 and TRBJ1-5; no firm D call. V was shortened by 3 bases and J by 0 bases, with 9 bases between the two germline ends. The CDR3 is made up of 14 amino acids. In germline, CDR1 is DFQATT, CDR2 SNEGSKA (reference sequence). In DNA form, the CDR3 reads TGCAGTGCTAGTCAGGTGGATAGCAATCAGCCCCAGCATTTT. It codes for CSASQVDSNQPQHF.

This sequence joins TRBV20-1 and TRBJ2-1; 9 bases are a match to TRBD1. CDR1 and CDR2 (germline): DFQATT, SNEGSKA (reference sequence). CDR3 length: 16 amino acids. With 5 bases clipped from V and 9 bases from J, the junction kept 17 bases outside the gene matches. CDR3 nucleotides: TGCAGTGCTGAAGAAATCCGGGACAGGGTGCACGGTGAGCAGTTCTTC. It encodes CSAEEIRDRVHGEQFF.

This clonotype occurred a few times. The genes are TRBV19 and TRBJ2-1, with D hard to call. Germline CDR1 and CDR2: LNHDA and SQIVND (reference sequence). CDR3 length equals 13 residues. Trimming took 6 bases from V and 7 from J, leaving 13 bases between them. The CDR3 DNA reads TGTGCCAGTAGCCGGGTTGGTGGGAATGAGCAGTTCTTC. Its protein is CASSRVGGNEQFF.

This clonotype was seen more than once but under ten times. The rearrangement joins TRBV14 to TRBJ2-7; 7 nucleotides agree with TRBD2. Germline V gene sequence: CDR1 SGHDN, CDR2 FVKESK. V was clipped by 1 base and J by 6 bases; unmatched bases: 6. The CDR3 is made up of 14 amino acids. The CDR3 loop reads CASSQGGSKSEQYF. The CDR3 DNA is TGTGCCAGCAGCCAAGGCGGGAGCAAAAGCGAGCAGTACTTC.

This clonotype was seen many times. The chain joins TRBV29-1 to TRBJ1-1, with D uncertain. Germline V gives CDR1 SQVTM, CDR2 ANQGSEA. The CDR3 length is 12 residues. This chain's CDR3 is CTFLGLDTEAFF. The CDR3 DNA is TGCACCTTTTTGGGGTTGGACACTGAAGCTTTCTTT.